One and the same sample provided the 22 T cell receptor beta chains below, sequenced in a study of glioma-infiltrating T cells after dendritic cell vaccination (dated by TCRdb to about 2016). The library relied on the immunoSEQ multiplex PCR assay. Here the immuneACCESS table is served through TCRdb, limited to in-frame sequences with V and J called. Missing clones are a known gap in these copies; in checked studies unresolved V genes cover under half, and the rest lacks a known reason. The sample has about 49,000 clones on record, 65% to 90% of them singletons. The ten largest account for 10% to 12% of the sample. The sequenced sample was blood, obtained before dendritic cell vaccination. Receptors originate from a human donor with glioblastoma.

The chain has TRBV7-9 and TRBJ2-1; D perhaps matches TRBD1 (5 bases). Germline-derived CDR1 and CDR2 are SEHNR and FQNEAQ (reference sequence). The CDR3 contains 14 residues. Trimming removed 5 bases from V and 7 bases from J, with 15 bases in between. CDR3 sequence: CASSPGASRNEQFF. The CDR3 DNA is TGTGCCAGCAGCCCTGGGGCGAGCCGTAATGAGCAGTTCTTC. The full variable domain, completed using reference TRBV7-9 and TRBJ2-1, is DTGVSQNPRHKITKRGQNVTFRCDPISEHNRLYWYRQTLGQGPEFLTYFQNEAQLEKSRLLSDRFSAERPKGSFSTLEIQRTEQGDSAMYLCASSPGASRNEQFFGPGTRLTVL.

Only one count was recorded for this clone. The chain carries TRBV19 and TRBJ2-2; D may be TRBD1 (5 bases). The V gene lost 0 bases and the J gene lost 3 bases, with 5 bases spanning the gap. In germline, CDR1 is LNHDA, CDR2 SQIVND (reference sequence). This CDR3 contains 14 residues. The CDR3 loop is CASSIDRDTGELFF. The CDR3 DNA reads TGTGCCAGTAGTATAGACAGGGACACCGGGGAGCTGTTTTTT.

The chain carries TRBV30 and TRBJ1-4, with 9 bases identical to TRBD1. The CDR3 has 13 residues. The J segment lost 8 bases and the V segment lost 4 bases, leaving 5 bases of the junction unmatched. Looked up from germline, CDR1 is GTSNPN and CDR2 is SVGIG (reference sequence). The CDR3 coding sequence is TGTGCCTGGAAGACAGGGGGTCGGGAAAAACTGTTTTTT. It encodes CAWKTGGREKLFF.

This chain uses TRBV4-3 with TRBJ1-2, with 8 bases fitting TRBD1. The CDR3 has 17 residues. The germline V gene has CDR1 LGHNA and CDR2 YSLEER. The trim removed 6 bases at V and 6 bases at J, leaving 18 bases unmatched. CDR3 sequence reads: CASSRDRFIPSADGYTF. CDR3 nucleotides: TGCGCCAGCAGTCGGGACAGGTTCATTCCGTCGGCGGATGGCTACACCTTC.

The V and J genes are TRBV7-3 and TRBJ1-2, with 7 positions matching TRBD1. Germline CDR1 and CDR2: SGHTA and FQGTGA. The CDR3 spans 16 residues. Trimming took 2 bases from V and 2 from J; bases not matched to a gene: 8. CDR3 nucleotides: TGTGCCAGCAGCTTACAGGGGGACACTCCAAACTATGGCTACACCTTC. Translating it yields CASSLQGDTPNYGYTF.

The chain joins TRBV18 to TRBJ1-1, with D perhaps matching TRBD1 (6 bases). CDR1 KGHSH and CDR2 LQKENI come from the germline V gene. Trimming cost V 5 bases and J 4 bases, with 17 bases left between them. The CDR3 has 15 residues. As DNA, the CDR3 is TGTGCCAGCTCATCCCAAGGACAGACGGGCACTGAAGCTTTCTTT. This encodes CASSSQGQTGTEAFF.

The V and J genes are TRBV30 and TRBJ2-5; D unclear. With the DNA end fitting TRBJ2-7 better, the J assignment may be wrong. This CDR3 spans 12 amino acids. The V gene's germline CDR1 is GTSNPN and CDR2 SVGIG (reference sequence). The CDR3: CAWSTIAYEQYF. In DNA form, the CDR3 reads TGTGCCTGGAGTACTATTGCCTACGAGCAGTACTTC.

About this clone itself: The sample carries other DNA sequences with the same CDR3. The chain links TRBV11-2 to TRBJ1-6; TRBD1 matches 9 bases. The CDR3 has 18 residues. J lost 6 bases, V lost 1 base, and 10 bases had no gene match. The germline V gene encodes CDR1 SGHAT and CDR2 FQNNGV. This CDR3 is CASSLVGPGQGSNSPLHF. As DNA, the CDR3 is TGTGCCAGCAGCTTAGTAGGGCCGGGACAGGGCAGTAATTCACCCCTCCACTTT.

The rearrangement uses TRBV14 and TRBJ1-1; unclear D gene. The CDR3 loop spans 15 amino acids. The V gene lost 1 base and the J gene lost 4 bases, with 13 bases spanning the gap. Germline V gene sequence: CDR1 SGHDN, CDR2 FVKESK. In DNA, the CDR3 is TGTGCCAGCAGCCAAGGGCGGGGTTTGGGCACTGAAGCTTTCTTT. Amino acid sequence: CASSQGRGLGTEAFF. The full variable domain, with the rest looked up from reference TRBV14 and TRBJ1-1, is EAGVTQFPSHSVIEKGQTVTLRCDPISGHDNLYWYRRVMGKEIKFLLHFVKESKQDESGMPNNRFLAERTGGTYSTLKVQPAELEDSGVYFCASSQGRGLGTEAFFGQGTRLTVV.

The CDR3 DNA is TGCGCCAGCAGCTTGGCCCCAGCGAACTACAATGAGCAGTTCTTC. It translates to CASSLAPANYNEQFF. The V gene is TRBV5-1, the J gene TRBJ2-1, with no clear D. The CDR3 runs 15 residues. Trimming took 0 bases from V and 3 from J, leaving 10 bases between them. Germline CDR1 SGHRS, CDR2 YFSETQ. Looking up the rest from reference TRBV5-1 and TRBJ2-1 gives the full variable domain: KAGVTQTPRYLIKTRGQQVTLSCSPISGHRSVSWYQQTPGQGLQFLFEYFSETQRNKGNFPGRFSGRQFSNSRSEMNVSTLELGDSALYLCASSLAPANYNEQFFGPGTRLTVL.

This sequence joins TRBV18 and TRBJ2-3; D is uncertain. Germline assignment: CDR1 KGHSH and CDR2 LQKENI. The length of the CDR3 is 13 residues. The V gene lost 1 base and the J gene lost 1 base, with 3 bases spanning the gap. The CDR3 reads CASSPLGTDTQYF. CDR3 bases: TGTGCCAGCTCACCACTAGGCACAGATACGCAGTATTTT. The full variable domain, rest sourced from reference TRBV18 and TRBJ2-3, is NAGVMQNPRHLVRRRGQEARLRCSPMKGHSHVYWYRQLPEEGLKFMVYLQKENIIDESGMPKERFSAEFPKEGPSILRIQQVVRGDSAAYFCASSPLGTDTQYFGPGTRLTVL.

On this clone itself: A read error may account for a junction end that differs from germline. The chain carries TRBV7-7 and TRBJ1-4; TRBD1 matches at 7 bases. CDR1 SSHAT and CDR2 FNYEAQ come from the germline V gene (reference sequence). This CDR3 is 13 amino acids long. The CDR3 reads CASSVGTAEKLFF. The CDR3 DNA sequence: TGTGCTAGCAGCGTAGGGACAGCCGAAAAACTGTTTTTT.

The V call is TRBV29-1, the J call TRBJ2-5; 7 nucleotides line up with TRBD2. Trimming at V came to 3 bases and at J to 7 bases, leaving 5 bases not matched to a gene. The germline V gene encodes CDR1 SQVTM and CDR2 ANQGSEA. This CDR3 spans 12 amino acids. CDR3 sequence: CSVDPGGGTQYF. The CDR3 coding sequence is TGCAGCGTTGATCCGGGGGGTGGGACCCAGTACTTC.

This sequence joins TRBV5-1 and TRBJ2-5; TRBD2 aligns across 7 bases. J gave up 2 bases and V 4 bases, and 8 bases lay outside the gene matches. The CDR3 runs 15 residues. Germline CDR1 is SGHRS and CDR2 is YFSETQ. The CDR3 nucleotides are TGCGCCAGCAGCCCAGGGCATAGCGGGCAAGAGACCCAGTACTTC. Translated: CASSPGHSGQETQYF.

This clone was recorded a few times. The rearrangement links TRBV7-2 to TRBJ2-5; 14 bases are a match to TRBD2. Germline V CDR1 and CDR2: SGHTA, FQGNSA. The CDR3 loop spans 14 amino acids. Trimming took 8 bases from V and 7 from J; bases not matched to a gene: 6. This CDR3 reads CASETSGGAGTQYF. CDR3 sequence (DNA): TGTGCCAGCGAGACTAGCGGGGGGGCCGGGACCCAGTACTTC.

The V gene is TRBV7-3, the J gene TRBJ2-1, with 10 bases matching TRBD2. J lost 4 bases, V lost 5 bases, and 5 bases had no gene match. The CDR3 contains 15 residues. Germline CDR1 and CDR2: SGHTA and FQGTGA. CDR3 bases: TGTGCCAGCAGCCTGACTAGCGGGCCTTACAATGAGCAGTTCTTC. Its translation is CASSLTSGPYNEQFF.

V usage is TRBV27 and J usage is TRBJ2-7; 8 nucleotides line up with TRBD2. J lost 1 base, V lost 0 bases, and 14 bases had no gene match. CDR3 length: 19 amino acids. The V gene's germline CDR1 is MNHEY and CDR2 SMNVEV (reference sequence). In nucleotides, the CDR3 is TGTGCCAGCAGTTTATCTATTTCTTCGGGCGGGGGGCTATCCTACGAGCAGTACTTC. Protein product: CASSLSISSGGGLSYEQYF.

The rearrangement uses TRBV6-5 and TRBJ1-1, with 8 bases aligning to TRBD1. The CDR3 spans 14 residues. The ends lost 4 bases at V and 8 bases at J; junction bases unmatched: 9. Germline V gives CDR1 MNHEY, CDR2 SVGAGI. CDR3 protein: CASSFTGQGKEAFF. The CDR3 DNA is TGTGCCAGCAGTTTTACCGGACAGGGAAAAGAAGCTTTCTTT.

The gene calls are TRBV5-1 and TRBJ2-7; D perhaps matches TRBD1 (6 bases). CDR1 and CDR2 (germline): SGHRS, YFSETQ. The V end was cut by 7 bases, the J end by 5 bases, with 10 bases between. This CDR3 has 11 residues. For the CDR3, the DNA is TGCGCCAGCTCCAACAGGGACGAGCAGTACTTC. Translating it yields CASSNRDEQYF. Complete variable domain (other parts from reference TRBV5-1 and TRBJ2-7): KAGVTQTPRYLIKTRGQQVTLSCSPISGHRSVSWYQQTPGQGLQFLFEYFSETQRNKGNFPGRFSGRQFSNSRSEMNVSTLELGDSALYLCASSNRDEQYFGPGTRLTVT.

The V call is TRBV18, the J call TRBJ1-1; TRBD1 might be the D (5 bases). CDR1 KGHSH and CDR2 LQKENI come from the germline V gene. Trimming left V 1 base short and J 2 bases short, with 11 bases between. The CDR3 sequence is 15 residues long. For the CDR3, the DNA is TGTGCCAGCTCACCACGATTCAGGGAAAACACTGAAGCTTTCTTT. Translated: CASSPRFRENTEAFF.

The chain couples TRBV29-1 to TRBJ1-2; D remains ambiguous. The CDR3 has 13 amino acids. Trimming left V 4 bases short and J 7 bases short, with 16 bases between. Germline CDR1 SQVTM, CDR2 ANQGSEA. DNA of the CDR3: TGCAGCGTTGGTGTCCCGGAGGTTGGTGGCTACACCTTC. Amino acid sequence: CSVGVPEVGGYTF. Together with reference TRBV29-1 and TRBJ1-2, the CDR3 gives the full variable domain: SAVISQKPSRDICQRGTSLTIQCQVDSQVTMMFWYRQQPGQSLTLIATANQGSEATYESGFVIDKFPISRPNLTFSTLTVSNMSPEDSSIYLCSVGVPEVGGYTFGSGTRLTVV.

This CDR3 is CASSFAGTNEKLFF. CDR3 DNA: TGTGCCAGCAGCTTTGCGGGGACTAATGAAAAACTGTTTTTT. The V gene is TRBV7-9, the J gene TRBJ1-4; D is ambiguous. V dropped 3 bases and J dropped 2 bases, with 7 bases sitting between them. CDR1 and CDR2 (germline): SEHNR, FQNEAQ (reference sequence). CDR3 size: 14 residues.